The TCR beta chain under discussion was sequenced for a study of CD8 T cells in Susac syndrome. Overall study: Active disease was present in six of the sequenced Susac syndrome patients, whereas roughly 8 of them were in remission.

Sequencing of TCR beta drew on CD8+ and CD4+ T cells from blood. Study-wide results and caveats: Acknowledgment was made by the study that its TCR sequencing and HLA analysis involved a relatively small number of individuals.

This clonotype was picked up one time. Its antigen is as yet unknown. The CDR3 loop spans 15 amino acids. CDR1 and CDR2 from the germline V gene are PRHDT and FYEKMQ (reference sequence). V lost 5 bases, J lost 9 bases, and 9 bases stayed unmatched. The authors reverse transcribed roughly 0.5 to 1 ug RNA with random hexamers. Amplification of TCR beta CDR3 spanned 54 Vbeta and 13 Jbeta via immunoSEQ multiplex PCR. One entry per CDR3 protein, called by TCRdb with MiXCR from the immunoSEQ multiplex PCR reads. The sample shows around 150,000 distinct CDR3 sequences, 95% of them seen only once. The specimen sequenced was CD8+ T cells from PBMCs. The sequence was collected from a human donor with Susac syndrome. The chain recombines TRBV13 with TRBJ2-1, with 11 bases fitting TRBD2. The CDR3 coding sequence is TGTGCCAGCAGCAGTAGCGGGAGGGCCACGGGTGAGCAGTTCTTC. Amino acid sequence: CASSSSGRATGEQFF.